The next 19 T cell receptor beta chains were all read from a single sample in a study of T cell changes during pregnancy in multiple sclerosis. Assay used: immunoSEQ multiplex PCR; TCRdb lists only in-frame clones, some missing. The sample has about 35,000 clones, 90% seen once. Sequences were derived from CD4+ T cells from peripheral blood mononuclear cells, sampled in the second trimester of pregnancy. The receptors were gathered from a female donor with multiple sclerosis, enrolled in a pregnancy study.

The V and J genes are TRBV5-1 and TRBJ1-3, with 7 nucleotides matching TRBD1. With V trimmed by 4 bases and J by 0 bases, 7 bases remained unmatched. From germline, CDR1 is SGHRS and CDR2 YFSETQ. The CDR3 spans 16 residues. CDR3 region: CASSPDRPNSGNTIYF. Written as DNA, the CDR3 is TGCGCCAGCAGCCCGGACAGGCCGAACTCTGGAAACACCATATATTTT.

The rearrangement uses TRBV7-6 and TRBJ2-3; 9 positions match TRBD1. V dropped 3 bases and J dropped 4; count of bases not matched to a gene: 8. This CDR3 comprises 16 residues. CDR1 is SGHVS, CDR2 FNYEAQ, per germline. The CDR3 DNA sequence: TGTGCCAGCAGCTTTGGACAGGGGATAAGTGCAGATACGCAGTATTTT. This gives the protein CASSFGQGISADTQYF.

This chain joins TRBV7-3 and TRBJ2-1; maybe TRBD1 (5 bases). The V end was cut by 2 bases, the J end by 1 base, with 12 bases between. Germline V gives CDR1 SGHTA, CDR2 FQGTGA. This CDR3 is built from 16 residues. This CDR3 reads CASSLAGSRSYNEQFF. The CDR3 DNA sequence: TGTGCCAGCAGCTTAGCAGGGTCGAGGTCCTACAATGAGCAGTTCTTC. Using reference TRBV7-3 and TRBJ2-1 for the parts outside the CDR3, the full variable domain is GAGVSQTPSNKVTEKGKYVELRCDPISGHTALYWYRQSLGQGPEFLIYFQGTGAADDSGLPNDRFFAVRPEGSVSTLKIQRTERGDSAVYLCASSLAGSRSYNEQFFGPGTRLTVL.

This chain joins TRBV18 and TRBJ2-3, with a possible D match to TRBD2 (5 bases). Germline V CDR1 and CDR2: KGHSH, LQKENI. The V end lost 4 bases, the J end lost 4 bases, and 18 bases lay between the germline ends. This CDR3 contains 16 residues. The CDR3 loop is CASSQRRIGGADTQYF. The CDR3 nucleotides read TGTGCCAGCTCACAAAGAAGGATTGGAGGCGCAGATACGCAGTATTTT.

The chain couples TRBV4-3 to TRBJ2-1, with D possibly being TRBD2 (7 bases). The CDR3 spans 17 residues. Looked up from germline, CDR1 is LGHNA and CDR2 is YSLEER. Trimming removed 4 bases at V and 0 bases at J, with 16 bases between. In nucleotides, the CDR3 is TGCGCCAGCAGCCCAGAATGGGGGGGCAGCTCCTACAATGAGCAGTTCTTC. Amino acid sequence: CASSPEWGGSSYNEQFF.

This chain connects TRBV5-1 to TRBJ2-5; D gene unclear. The germline CDR1 and CDR2 sequences are SGHRS and YFSETQ. The V gene lost 0 bases and the J gene lost 1 base, with 7 bases spanning the gap. CDR3 length: 14 amino acids. CDR3 nucleotide sequence: TGCGCCAGCAGCTTGGCAGGAAGCCAAGAGACCCAGTACTTC. Its protein is CASSLAGSQETQYF.

This sequence joins TRBV19 and TRBJ2-3; D is possibly TRBD2 (5 bases). From germline, CDR1 is LNHDA and CDR2 SQIVND (reference sequence). V shed 1 base and J shed 5 bases, with 13 bases lying between them. The CDR3 is 15 amino acids. The CDR3 loop is CASSIAYVGKDTQYF. The CDR3 bases are TGTGCCAGTAGTATAGCATACGTCGGGAAAGATACGCAGTATTTT.

This clone was observed once. This sequence joins TRBV12-5 and TRBJ1-1; D not certain. CDR3 length equals 15 residues. The V end lost 1 base, the J end lost 1 base, and 10 bases lay between the germline ends. The germline gives CDR1 LGHNT, CDR2 FRNRAP. CDR3 sequence reads: CASGLGLAGNTEAFF. CDR3 bases: TGTGCTAGTGGTTTGGGTCTAGCAGGGAACACTGAAGCTTTCTTT.

V gene TRBV5-8 combines with J gene TRBJ2-7; 7 bases match TRBD2. The CDR3 covers 13 residues. The junction had 9 bases not matched to a gene; V was cut back by 6 bases and J by 6 bases. Germline-derived CDR1 and CDR2 are SGHTS and YDEGEE. CDR3 sequence (DNA): TGTGCCAGCACCCTCCGGCCGGGAGGCGAGCAGTACTTC. Protein: CASTLRPGGEQYF.

The chain links TRBV10-3 to TRBJ1-1; a possible D gene is TRBD1 (6 bases). V lost 7 bases, J lost 0 bases, and 24 bases lay in between. This CDR3 comprises 18 residues. Germline CDR1 and CDR2: ENHRY and SYGVKD. The CDR3 loop reads CAITDLKQGSVMNTEAFF. CDR3 DNA: TGTGCCATCACCGACTTGAAACAGGGAAGCGTAATGAACACTGAAGCTTTCTTT.

The chain combines TRBV2 with TRBJ1-2; D gene uncertain. V was shortened by 10 bases and J by 6 bases, with 18 bases between the two germline ends. This CDR3 is 13 amino acids long. The V gene's germline CDR1 is SNHLY and CDR2 FYNNEI. This CDR3 reads CATAGPQRDGYTF. CDR3 sequence (DNA): TGTGCCACCGCGGGCCCTCAGAGGGATGGCTACACCTTC.

The rearrangement uses TRBV7-2 and TRBJ1-3; D gene uncertain. V lost 1 base and J lost 3, with 10 bases in between. Germline CDR1 SGHTA, CDR2 FQGNSA. The CDR3 is 15 residues long. In DNA, the CDR3 is TGTGCCAGCAGCTTAGTTTCAGCGATTGGAAACACCATATATTTT. Amino acid sequence: CASSLVSAIGNTIYF.

The chain recombines TRBV6-5 with TRBJ1-3; TRBD1 is a possible D gene (5 bases). This CDR3 has 14 residues. V was shortened by 7 bases and J by 0 bases, with 10 bases between the two germline ends. The V gene's germline CDR1 is MNHEY and CDR2 SVGAGI. The CDR3 here is CASKDTISGNTIYF. CDR3 nucleotides: TGTGCCAGCAAGGACACCATCTCTGGAAACACCATATATTTT.

The rearrangement uses TRBV10-1 and TRBJ2-1; no definite D call. This CDR3 has 13 amino acids. With 1 base removed from V and 4 bases from J, the gap between germline ends came to 5 bases. The germline gives CDR1 WNHNN, CDR2 SYGVQD (reference sequence). The CDR3 DNA follows: TGCGCCAGCAGTGAGTGGAGTTACAATGAGCAGTTCTTC. Protein product: CASSEWSYNEQFF.

The V and J genes are TRBV30 and TRBJ1-3; 9 bases line up with TRBD1. CDR1 is GTSNPN and CDR2 is SVGIG in the germline V gene (reference sequence). The CDR3 is 16 residues long. With V trimmed by 2 bases and J by 0 bases, 5 bases remained unmatched. In DNA form, the CDR3 reads TGTGCCTGGAGTTCCGGGACAGGGAGCTCTGGAAACACCATATATTTT. Translating gives CAWSSGTGSSGNTIYF.

This sequence joins TRBV5-1 and TRBJ2-6; D perhaps matches TRBD1 (7 bases). Trimming shortened V by 4 bases and J by 0 bases, and 14 bases separated the two germline ends. This CDR3 region has 17 residues. Germline V gene lookup returns CDR1 SGHRS and CDR2 YFSETQ. In nucleotides, the CDR3 is TGCGCCAGCAGCCTGGAGGGACAGACCTCTGGGGCCAACGTCCTGACTTTC. It is translated as CASSLEGQTSGANVLTF.

The V gene is TRBV29-1, the J gene TRBJ2-5; TRBD2 matches 11 bases. Germline CDR1 SQVTM, CDR2 ANQGSEA. CDR3 size: 14 residues. Trimming cost V 4 bases and J 2 bases; bases outside gene matches: 3. CDR3 sequence (DNA): TGCAGCGTTGGCCTAGCGGGGGGACAAGAGACCCAGTACTTC. This translates into CSVGLAGGQETQYF.

The chain is built from TRBV4-2 and TRBJ2-7; 7 bases map to TRBD1. Trimming at V came to 3 bases and at J to 3 bases, leaving 5 bases not matched to a gene. The CDR3 sequence is 14 residues long. The germline gives CDR1 LGHNA, CDR2 YNFKEQ. As DNA, the CDR3 is TGTGCCAGCAGCCAGGGGTGGGACAGCTACGAGCAGTACTTC. Its protein product is CASSQGWDSYEQYF.

J is TRBJ1-2 and V is TRBV4-2; D is unresolved. In germline, CDR1 is LGHNA, CDR2 YNFKEQ. The ends were cut back, 0 bases at V and 6 bases at J, with 11 bases in the middle. The CDR3 extends over 14 amino acids. CDR3 bases: TGTGCCAGCAGCCAAGATCCGGGGAGAAATGGCTACACCTTC. The encoded protein is CASSQDPGRNGYTF.